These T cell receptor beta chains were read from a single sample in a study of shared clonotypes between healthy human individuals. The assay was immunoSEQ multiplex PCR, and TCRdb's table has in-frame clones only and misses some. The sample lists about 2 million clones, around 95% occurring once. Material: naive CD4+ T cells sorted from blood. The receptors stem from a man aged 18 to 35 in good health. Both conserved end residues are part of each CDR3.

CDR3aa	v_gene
CATSREDGRNQPQHF	TRBV15
CAWNQLQGEGGYTF	TRBV30
CASTDGDYYEQYF	TRBV2
CASPTSGSGNTEAFF	TRBV18
CASSESGGPNDTQYF	TRBV2
CASSTYETQYF	TRBV19
CASSSPGQGAYEQYF	TRBV28
CASSLVTSLGSYNEQFF	TRBV11-2
CASSQEERGTTEAFF	TRBV4-2
CASSPRQNTEAFF	TRBV11-2
CASSRRDRASGKLFF	TRBV11-3
CASSAVVGNTIYF	TRBV9
CASGVNSGNTIYF	TRBV27
CASSYSHRDRTNEQFF	TRBV6-5
CASSTRQGAPYEQYF	TRBV21-1
CSVGLSSGANVLTF	TRBV29-1
CASRLAQTLGTYEQYF	TRBV2
CASSIRRQASPNYEQYF	TRBV21-1
CASSLDREETQYF	TRBV6-1
CAWSEKNRGTYEQYF	TRBV30
CASSPAQGQNYGYTF	TRBV18
CASSEAGKNTGELFF	TRBV25-1
CAWSLDISNSPLHF	TRBV30
CASSAQGLAGGTYEQYF	TRBV28
CASSLLGTGDTRETQYF	TRBV28
CASSVGSRVETQYF	TRBV9
CASSLLTASGANVLTF	TRBV7-9
CASSTGSHEQFF	TRBV18
CASSIQGYGYTF	TRBV19
CASSLELEAGVDTGELFF	TRBV11-1
CASSFRTGNTGELFF	TRBV5-1
CASSLDRYQETQYF	TRBV11-3
CASSATGNSYEQYF	TRBV6-5
CASSLGGTGHVYEQYF	TRBV9
CASTKRRSISEQFF	TRBV9
CASSLGGTDISYEQYF	TRBV7-9
CASSLPTSLNTEAFF	TRBV5-6
CASSSRSLNSPLHF	TRBV19
CASSLNPGDSGNTIYF	TRBV5-1
CASSRGQSQNTGELFF	TRBV18
CASLKFPGENSPLHF	TRBV6-1
CASSSATSGPYEQYF	TRBV9
CASSLDRPGFETQYF	TRBV11-2
CATRTERWGEQYF	TRBV10-3
CASSLRDGLGAEAFF	TRBV5-1
CASSVGQLNTGELFF	TRBV5-1
CASSSTGGGYGYTF	TRBV28
CASSAATRNEQFF	TRBV19
CTSSQDGDKKLFF	TRBV1
CASSRGGGPNQPQHF	TRBV6-1
CASSQFHTGTGFSPLHF	TRBV4-1
CASSEVIAGGDSYNEQFF	TRBV6-1
CASSKGIVLWGTGDYNEQFF	TRBV21-1
CASSGVTQWQYF	TRBV7-9
CASSIPQGRENQETQYF	TRBV19